A selection of T cell receptor beta chains follows, all from one sample in a study of CD4 T cells in relation to SARS-CoV-2 and coronaviruses. The antigens of these receptors remain unknown. Clones were sequenced by immunoSEQ multiplex PCR, and TCRdb holds only the in-frame ones, with some missing. The sample holds about 23,000 clones, 76% seen once. Material: CD4+ T cells from PBMCs, cultured in vitro. The origin of the receptors is a human donor in good health. CDR3s include the opening cysteine and the closing phenylalanine or tryptophan. D genes are given only for firm matches. The size field is filled for only some rows; it gives once, few, many or a size class.

. once TRBV3-1/TRBV3-2 CASSQVRSGASSYNEQFF
TRBD2 once TRBV7-3 CASSLTIAGGGNEQFF
. . TRBV6-5 CASSYSYGVTGELFF
. . TRBV19 CASTGRVNTGELFF
. once TRBV4-1 CASSQFGKQETQYF
. . TRBV4-1 CASSQDLWGNEQFF
. few TRBV5-4 CASSTSTDTQYF
TRBD1 . TRBV6-4 CASSTGQGASDTQYF
. . TRBV6-1 CASSELSGNTIYF
TRBD2 . TRBV7-9 CASSPGLASISYEQYF
TRBD2 few TRBV7-3 CASSSGLAGAEQYF
TRBD1 . TRBV24-1 CATSDHRTGTLSQPQHF
TRBD1 . TRBV28 CATDRGASGELFF
. . TRBV12-3/TRBV12-4 CASRQGVNEQFF
. few TRBV6-6 CASSSDGPGELFF
. few TRBV19 CASSRRLRGEQYF
TRBD1 . TRBV19 CASSDDRGRQTQYF
. . TRBV29-1 CSVGGTTSEANVLTF
. . TRBV5-1 CASSNLGGRPNEQYF
. . TRBV28 CASRPLTQPQHF
. . TRBV4-1 CASSQKAGSWNTEAFF
. few TRBV10-1 CATLRPFNPEKLFF
. few TRBV28 CASSLAEHSYGYTF
. . TRBV29-1 CSVGRSLNTGELFF
. . TRBV9 CASSVVGISGNTIYF
. . TRBV19 CASSKVTGSGSSYNEQFF
. few TRBV10-2 CASSIQNTGELFF
TRBD2 . TRBV9 CASSVQWASGNHFDTQYF
. . TRBV2 CASGTYQETQYF
. . TRBV27 CASSLHGNTGELFF
TRBD1 . TRBV3-1/TRBV3-2 CASSQTGWGTEAFF
TRBD2 . TRBV6-2/TRBV6-3 CASSYSSLSRAGGYEQYF
. . TRBV15 CATSRDAVQGEQYF
TRBD2 . TRBV5-4 CASSSGGSGGDTQYF
. few TRBV7-9 CASSMSNQETQYF
. . TRBV30 CAWSVELPGASGTQYF
TRBD1 . TRBV30 CAWSRQGRSNTGELFF
. . TRBV19 CATTGRGHQPQHF
. . TRBV28 CASSLGDYGHSNYGYTF
. few TRBV2 CASSEQGVLNTEAFF
TRBD2 . TRBV4-1 CASSQDSRLAGDETQYF
. . TRBV6-1 CASSERKGLGQFF
. medium-sized TRBV18 CASSPDALEEQYF
. . TRBV11-2 CASSLALADGSPLHF
TRBD1 . TRBV19 CASSTMGQGASYEQYF
TRBD2 . TRBV19 CASRTLAGGRRNEQFF
. few TRBV20-1 CSASSDGNQPQHF
. . TRBV20-1 CSAPLNNEQFF
. . TRBV10-3 CAISESADSVRNNEQFF
. . TRBV10-3 CAISERGINTEAFF
. . TRBV7-3 CASRSGVGTGELFF
. . TRBV20-1 CSALIPETQYF
. . TRBV29-1 CSVNRVNGYTF
TRBD1 . TRBV18 CASSPLLTGGDSEAFF
TRBD1 . TRBV7-9 CASSPGGGSWTEAFF
TRBD1 few TRBV7-8 CASSPTGGPSYGYTF
. . TRBV3-1/TRBV3-2 CASSTRGLGAEETQYF
. . TRBV9 CASSQAGKSRGYTF
TRBD2 once TRBV5-6 CASSALGRELGDTQYF
TRBD1 few TRBV4-2 CASSPMGQGAYEQYF